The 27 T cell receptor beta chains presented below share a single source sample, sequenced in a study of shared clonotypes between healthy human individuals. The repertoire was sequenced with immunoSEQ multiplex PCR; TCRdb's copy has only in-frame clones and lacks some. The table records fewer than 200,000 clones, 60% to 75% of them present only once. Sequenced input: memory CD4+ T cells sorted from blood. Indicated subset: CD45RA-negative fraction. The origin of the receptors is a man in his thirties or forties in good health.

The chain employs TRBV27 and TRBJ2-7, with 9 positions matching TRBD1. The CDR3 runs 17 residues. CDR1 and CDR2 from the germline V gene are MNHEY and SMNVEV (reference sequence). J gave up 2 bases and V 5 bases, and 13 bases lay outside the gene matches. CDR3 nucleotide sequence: TGTGCCAGCAGTACGGCCCACGGACAGGGGAGACCCTACGAGCAGTACTTC. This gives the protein CASSTAHGQGRPYEQYF.

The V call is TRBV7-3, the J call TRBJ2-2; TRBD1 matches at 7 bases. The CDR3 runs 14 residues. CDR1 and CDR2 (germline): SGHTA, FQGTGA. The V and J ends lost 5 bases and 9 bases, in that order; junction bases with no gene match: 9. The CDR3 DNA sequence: TGTGCCAGCAGCCCACAGGGGTTCGGCCGGGAGCTGTTTTTT. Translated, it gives CASSPQGFGRELFF.

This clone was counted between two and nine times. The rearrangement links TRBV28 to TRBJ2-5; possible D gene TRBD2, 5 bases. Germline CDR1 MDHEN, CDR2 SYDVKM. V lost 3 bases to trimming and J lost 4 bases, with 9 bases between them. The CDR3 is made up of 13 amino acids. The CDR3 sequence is CASSFSGRETQYF. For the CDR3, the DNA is TGTGCCAGCAGTTTTTCGGGAAGAGAGACCCAGTACTTC.

CDR3 nucleotide sequence: TGCATCCTAACCCGGGGGCGTGGGATAAATGAGCAGTTCTTC. This gives the protein CILTRGRGINEQFF. V gene TRBV29-1 combines with J gene TRBJ2-1; the D gene could be TRBD1 or TRBD2 (6 bases each). Germline V gene lookup returns CDR1 SQVTM and CDR2 ANQGSEA. The CDR3 is 14 residues long.

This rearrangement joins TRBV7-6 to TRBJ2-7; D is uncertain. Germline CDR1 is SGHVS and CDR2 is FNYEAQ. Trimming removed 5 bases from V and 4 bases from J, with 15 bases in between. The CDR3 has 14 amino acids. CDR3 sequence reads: CASSIGPIGYEQYF. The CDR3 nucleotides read TGTGCCAGCAGCATTGGACCGATTGGGTACGAGCAGTACTTC.

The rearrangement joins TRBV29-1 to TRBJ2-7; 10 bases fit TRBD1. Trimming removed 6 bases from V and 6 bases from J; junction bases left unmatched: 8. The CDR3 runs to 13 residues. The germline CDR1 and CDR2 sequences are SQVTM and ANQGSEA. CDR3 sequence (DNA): TGCAGCGTCGAGAGGGGACAGGGGCGCGAGCAGTACTTC. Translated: CSVERGQGREQYF.

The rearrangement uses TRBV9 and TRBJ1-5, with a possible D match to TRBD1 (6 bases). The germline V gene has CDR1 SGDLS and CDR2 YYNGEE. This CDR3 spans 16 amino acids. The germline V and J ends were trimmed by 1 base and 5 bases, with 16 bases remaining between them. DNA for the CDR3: TGTGCCAGCAGCGTAAATTCGAGGGGGGGATATCAGCCCCAGCATTTT. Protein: CASSVNSRGGYQPQHF.

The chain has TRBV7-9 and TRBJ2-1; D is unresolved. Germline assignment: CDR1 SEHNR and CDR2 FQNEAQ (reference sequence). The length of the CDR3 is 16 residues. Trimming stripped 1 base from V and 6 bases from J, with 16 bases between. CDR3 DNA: TGTGCCAGCAGCTTAGGGTCAGTTGGCCGGCCCAATGAGCAGTTCTTC. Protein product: CASSLGSVGRPNEQFF.

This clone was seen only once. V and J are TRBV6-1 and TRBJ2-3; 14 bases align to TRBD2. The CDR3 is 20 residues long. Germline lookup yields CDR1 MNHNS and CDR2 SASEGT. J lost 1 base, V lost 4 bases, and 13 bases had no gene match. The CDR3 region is CASSGGLAGVRAGGTDTQYF. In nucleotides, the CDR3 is TGTGCCAGCAGTGGGGGACTAGCGGGAGTACGAGCCGGGGGCACAGATACGCAGTATTTT.

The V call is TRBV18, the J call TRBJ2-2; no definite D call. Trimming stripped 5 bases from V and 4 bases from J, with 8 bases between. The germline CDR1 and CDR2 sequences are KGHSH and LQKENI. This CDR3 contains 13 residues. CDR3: CASSLLVTGELFF. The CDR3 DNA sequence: TGTGCCAGCTCATTGCTTGTCACCGGGGAGCTGTTTTTT.

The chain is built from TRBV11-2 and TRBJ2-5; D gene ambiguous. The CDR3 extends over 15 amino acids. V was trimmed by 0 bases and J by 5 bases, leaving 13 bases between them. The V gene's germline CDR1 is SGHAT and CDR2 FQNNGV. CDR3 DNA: TGTGCCAGCAGCTTAGAGGGCAGCCTGGGGGAGACCCAGTACTTC. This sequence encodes CASSLEGSLGETQYF. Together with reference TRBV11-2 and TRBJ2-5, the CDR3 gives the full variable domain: EAGVAQSPRYKIIEKRQSVAFWCNPISGHATLYWYQQILGQGPKLLIQFQNNGVVDDSQLPKDRFSAERLKGVDSTLKIQPAKLEDSAVYLCASSLEGSLGETQYFGPGTRLLVL.

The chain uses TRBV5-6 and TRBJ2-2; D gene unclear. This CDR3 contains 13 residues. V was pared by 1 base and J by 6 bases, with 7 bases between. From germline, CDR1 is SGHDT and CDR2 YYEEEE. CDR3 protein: CASSLFGAGELFF. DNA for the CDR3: TGTGCCAGCAGCTTGTTTGGGGCCGGGGAGCTGTTTTTT.

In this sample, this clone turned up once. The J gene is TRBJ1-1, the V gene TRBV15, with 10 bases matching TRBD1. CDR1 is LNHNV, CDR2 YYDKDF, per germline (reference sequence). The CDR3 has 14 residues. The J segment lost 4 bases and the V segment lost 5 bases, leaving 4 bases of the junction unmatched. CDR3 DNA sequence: TGTGCCACCAGCGGCCGGGACAGGGGCACTGAAGCTTTCTTT. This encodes CATSGRDRGTEAFF.

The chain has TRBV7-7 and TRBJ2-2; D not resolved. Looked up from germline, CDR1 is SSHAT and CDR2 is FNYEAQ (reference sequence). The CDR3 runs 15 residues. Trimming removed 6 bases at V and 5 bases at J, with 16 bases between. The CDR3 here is CASSPSGAKTGELFF. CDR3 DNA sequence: TGTGCCAGCAGTCCCTCCGGAGCCAAGACCGGGGAGCTGTTTTTT. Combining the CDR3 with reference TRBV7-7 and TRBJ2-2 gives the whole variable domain GAGVSQSPRYKVTKRGQDVTLRCDPISSHATLYWYQQALGQGPEFLTYFNYEAQPDKSGLPSDRFSAERPEGSISTLTIQRTEQRDSAMYRCASSPSGAKTGELFFGEGSRLTVL.

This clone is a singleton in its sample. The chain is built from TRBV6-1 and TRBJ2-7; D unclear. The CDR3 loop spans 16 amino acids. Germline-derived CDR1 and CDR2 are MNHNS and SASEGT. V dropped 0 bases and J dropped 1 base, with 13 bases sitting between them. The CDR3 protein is CASSEALRRTSYEQYF. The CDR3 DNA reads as TGTGCCAGCAGTGAAGCGCTTCGAAGAACTTCCTACGAGCAGTACTTC.

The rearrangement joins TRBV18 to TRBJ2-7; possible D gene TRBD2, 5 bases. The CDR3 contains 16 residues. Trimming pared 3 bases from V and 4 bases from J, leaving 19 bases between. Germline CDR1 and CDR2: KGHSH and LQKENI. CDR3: CASSPEAGGRSYEQYF. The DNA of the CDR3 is TGTGCCAGCTCACCCGAGGCAGGAGGTCGGAGTTACGAGCAGTACTTC.

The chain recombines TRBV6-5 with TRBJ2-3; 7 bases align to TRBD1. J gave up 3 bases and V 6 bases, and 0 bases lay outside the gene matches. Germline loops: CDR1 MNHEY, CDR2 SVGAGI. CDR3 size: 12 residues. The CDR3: CASRTGTDTQYF. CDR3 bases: TGTGCCAGCAGGACAGGGACAGATACGCAGTATTTT.

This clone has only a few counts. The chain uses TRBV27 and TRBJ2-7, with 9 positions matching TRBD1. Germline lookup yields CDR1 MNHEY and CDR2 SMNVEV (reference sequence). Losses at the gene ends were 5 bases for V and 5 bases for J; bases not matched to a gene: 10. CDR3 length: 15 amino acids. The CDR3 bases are TGTGCCAGCAGTCCATGGACAGGGGTGATGAACGAGCAGTACTTC. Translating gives CASSPWTGVMNEQYF.

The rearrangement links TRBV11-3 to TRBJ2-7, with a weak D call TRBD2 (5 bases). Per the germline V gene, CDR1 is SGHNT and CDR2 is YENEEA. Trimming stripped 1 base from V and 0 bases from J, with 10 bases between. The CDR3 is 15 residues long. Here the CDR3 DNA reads TGTGCCAGCAGCTTAGTAGGCGGAGGCTCCTACGAGCAGTACTTC. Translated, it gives CASSLVGGGSYEQYF. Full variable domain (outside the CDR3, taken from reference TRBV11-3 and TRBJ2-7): EAGVVQSPRYKIIEKKQPVAFWCNPISGHNTLYWYLQNLGQGPELLIRYENEEAVDDSQLPKDRFSAERLKGVDSTLKIQPAELGDSAVYLCASSLVGGGSYEQYFGPGTRLTVT.

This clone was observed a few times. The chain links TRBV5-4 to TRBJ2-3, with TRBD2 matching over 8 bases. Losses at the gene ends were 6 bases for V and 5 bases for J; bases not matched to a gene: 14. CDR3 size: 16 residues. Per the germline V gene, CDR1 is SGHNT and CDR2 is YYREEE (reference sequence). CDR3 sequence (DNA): TGTGCCAGCAACCCCCGGGGCGGGAGGCGAGTAGATACGCAGTATTTT. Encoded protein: CASNPRGGRRVDTQYF.

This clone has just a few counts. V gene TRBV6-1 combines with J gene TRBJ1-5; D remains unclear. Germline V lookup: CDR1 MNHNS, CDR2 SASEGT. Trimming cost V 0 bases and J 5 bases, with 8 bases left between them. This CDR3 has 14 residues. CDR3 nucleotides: TGTGCCAGCAGTGAAGCTGGGAGTTATCAGCCCCAGCATTTT. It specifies CASSEAGSYQPQHF.

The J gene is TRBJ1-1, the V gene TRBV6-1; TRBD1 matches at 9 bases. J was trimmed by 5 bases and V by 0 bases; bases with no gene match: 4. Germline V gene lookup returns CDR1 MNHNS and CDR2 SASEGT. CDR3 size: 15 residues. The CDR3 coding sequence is TGTGCCAGCAGTGAAGCAGAGGGACAGGGAACTGAAGCTTTCTTT. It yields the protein CASSEAEGQGTEAFF.

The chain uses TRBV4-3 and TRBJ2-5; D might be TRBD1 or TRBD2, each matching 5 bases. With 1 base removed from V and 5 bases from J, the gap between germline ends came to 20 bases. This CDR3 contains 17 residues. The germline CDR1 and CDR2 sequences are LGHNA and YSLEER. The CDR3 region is CASSQAGDGHPGETQYF. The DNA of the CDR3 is TGCGCCAGCAGCCAAGCCGGGGACGGACACCCGGGGGAGACCCAGTACTTC.

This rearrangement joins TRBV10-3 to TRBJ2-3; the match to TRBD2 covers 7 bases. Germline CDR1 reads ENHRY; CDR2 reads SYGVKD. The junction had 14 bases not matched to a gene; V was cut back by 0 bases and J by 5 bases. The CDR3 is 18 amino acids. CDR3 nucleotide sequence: TGTGCCATCAGTGAGTCTTTTGGACTAGTGGGAACCGAAGATACGCAGTATTTT. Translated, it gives CAISESFGLVGTEDTQYF.

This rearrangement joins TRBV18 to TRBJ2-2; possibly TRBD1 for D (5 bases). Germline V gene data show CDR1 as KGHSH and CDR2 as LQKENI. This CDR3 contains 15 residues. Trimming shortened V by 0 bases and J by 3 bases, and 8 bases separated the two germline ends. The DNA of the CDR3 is TGTGCCAGCTCACCACCGGCCAGGGACACCGGGGAGCTGTTTTTT. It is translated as CASSPPARDTGELFF.

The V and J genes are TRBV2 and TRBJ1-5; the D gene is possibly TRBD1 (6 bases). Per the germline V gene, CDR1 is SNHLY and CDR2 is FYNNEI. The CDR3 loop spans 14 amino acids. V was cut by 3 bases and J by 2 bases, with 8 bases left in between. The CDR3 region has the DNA TGTGCCAGCAGTGACAGGGGTCGCAATCAGCCCCAGCATTTT. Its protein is CASSDRGRNQPQHF.

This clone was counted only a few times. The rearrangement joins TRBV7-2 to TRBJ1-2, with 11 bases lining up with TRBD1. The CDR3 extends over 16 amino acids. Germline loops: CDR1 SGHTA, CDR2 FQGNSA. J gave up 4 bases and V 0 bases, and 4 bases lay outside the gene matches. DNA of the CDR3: TGTGCCAGCAGCTTAGCCGGGACAGGGGGACTCTATGGCTACACCTTC. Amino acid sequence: CASSLAGTGGLYGYTF.